Judged by abundance, the clone carrying this TCR beta chain is medium-sized. Semi-nested PCR with Nested Universal Primer A followed constant-region reverse priming of full-length variable regions. Using its own MiXCR run on the 5' RACE reads, TCRdb lists one record per CDR3 protein. The table records fewer than 15,000 distinct CDR3 sequences, more than 20% of them present only once. The specimen sequenced was naive CD4+ T cells sorted from blood. Noted subset: naive CD4+ T cells, CD4+CD45RA+CD25-. The receptor was derived from a female donor with breast cancer.

CDR3 in amino acids: CATSPREFGQPQHF. The CDR3 nucleotides are TGTGCCACCAGTCCAAGGGAGTTCGGTCAGCCCCAGCATTTT. This chain links TRBV24-1 with TRBJ1-5; D uncertain. This CDR3 contains 14 residues. Trimming removed 6 bases at V and 6 bases at J, with 14 bases between. Germline lookup yields CDR1 KGHDR and CDR2 SFDVKD.